The source of this T cell receptor beta chain is a study of blood T cells in healthy people across ages. Each donor's blood draw was 8.5 to 10 milliliters of peripheral blood. This clonotype was observed a few times. Per the germline V gene, CDR1 is MNHEY and CDR2 is SMNVEV (reference sequence). The CDR3 length is 21 residues. V shed 4 bases and J 1 base; nucleotides not matched to a gene: 23. Then a second PCR, running roughly 7 to 11 cycles, was carried out with a sample-barcoded 5' primer and a J-beta primer mix. A 12-random-nucleotide template-switch adaptor tagged each cDNA molecule. A single record per CDR3 protein comes from TCRdb applying MiXCR to the 5' RACE reads. Among around 600,000 distinct CDR3 sequences, around half were seen once, and the ten largest hold around 23%.

The receptor was derived from an elderly man in good health. The chain carries TRBV27 and TRBJ2-3; 7 bases are a match to TRBD2. The sample comprised blood. The CDR3 reads CASSSNFRWGGSLRGTDTQYF. Here the CDR3 DNA reads TGTGCCAGCAGTTCTAATTTTCGGTGGGGCGGGAGCCTGCGGGGCACAGATACGCAGTATTTT.